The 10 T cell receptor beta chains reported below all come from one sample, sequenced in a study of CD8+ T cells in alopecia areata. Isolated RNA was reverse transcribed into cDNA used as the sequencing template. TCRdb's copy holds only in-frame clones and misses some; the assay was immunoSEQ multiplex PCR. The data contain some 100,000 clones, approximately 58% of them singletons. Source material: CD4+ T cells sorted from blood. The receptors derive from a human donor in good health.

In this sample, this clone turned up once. This CDR3 is CASSFNGDGYTF. CDR3 nucleotide sequence: TGCGCCAGCAGCTTCAACGGGGATGGCTACACCTTC. This chain links TRBV5-1 with TRBJ1-2; D is uncertain. Germline assignment: CDR1 SGHRS and CDR2 YFSETQ. V dropped 2 bases and J dropped 6 bases, with 8 bases sitting between them. This CDR3 comprises 12 residues.

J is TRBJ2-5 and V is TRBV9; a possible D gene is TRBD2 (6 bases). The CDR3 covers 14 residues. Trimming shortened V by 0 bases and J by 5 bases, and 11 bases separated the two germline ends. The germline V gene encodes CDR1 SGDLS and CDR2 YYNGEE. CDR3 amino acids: CASSVGGGMETQYF. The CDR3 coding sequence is TGTGCCAGCAGCGTAGGTGGAGGGATGGAGACCCAGTACTTC.

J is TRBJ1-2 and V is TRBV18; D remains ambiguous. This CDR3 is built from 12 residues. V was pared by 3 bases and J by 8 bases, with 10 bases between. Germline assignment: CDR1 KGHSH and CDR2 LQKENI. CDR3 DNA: TGTGCCAGCTCACCCCAGAGTGAGGGCTACACCTTC. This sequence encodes CASSPQSEGYTF. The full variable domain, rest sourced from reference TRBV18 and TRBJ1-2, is NAGVMQNPRHLVRRRGQEARLRCSPMKGHSHVYWYRQLPEEGLKFMVYLQKENIIDESGMPKERFSAEFPKEGPSILRIQQVVRGDSAAYFCASSPQSEGYTFGSGTRLTVV.

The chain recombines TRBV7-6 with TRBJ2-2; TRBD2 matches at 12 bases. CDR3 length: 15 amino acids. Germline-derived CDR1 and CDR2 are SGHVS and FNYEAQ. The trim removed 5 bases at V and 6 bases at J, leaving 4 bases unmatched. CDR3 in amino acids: CASSPGLAGPGELFF. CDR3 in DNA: TGTGCCAGCAGCCCTGGACTAGCGGGACCCGGGGAGCTGTTTTTT.

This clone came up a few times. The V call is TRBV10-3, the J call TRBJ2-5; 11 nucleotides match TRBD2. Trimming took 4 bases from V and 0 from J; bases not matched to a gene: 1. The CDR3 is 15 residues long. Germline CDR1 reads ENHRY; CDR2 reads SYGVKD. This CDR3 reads CAISATSGDQETQYF. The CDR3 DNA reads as TGTGCCATCAGTGCGACTAGCGGGGACCAAGAGACCCAGTACTTC.

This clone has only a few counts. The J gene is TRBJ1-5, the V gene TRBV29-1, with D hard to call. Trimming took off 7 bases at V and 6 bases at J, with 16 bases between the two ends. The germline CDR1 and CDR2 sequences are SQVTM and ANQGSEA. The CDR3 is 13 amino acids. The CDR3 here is CSALSAGGQPQHF. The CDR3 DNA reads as TGCAGCGCCCTTTCGGCCGGAGGTCAGCCCCAGCATTTT.

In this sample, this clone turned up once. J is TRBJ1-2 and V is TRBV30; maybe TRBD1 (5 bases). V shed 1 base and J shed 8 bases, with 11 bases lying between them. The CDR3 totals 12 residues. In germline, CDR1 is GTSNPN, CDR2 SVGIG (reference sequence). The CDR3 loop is CAWSGGFGGYTF. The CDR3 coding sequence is TGTGCCTGGAGTGGGGGGTTTGGAGGCTACACCTTC.

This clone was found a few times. In DNA, the CDR3 is TGCGCCAGCAGCTTGGGTGGTCAGGGACCCCACGAGCAGTACTTC. It codes for CASSLGGQGPHEQYF. The J gene is TRBJ2-7, the V gene TRBV5-1, with D perhaps given as TRBD1 or TRBD2 (5 bases each). CDR3 length: 15 residues. Germline values: CDR1 SGHRS, CDR2 YFSETQ. V shed 0 bases and J shed 5 bases, with 15 bases lying between them.

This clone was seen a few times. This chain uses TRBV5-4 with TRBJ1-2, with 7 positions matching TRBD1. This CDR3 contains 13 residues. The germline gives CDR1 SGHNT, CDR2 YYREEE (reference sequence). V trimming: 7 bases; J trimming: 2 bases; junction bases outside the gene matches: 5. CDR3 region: CASENRGNYGYTF. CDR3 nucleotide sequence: TGTGCCAGCGAAAACAGGGGAAACTATGGCTACACCTTC.

The CDR3 is CASSPRGAANTGELFF. CDR3 in DNA: TGCGCCAGCAGCCCACGAGGCGCCGCGAACACCGGGGAGCTGTTTTTT. This chain links TRBV5-1 with TRBJ2-2; D uncertain. V lost 4 bases, J lost 0 bases, and 13 bases lay in between. The germline gives CDR1 SGHRS, CDR2 YFSETQ. This CDR3 has 16 residues.